This T cell receptor beta chain was observed in a study of blood T cell repertoires in COVID-19. V shed 0 bases, J shed 2 bases, and the junction held 3 bases outside the gene matches. Germline V CDR1 and CDR2: SNHLY, FYNNEI. The CDR3 spans 15 residues. Some clones are missing from TCRdb's copy, which holds only in-frame ones; the method was immunoSEQ multiplex PCR. This sample has tens of thousands of clones, with approximately 85% found just once. V is TRBV2 and J is TRBJ2-7, with TRBD1 matching 8 bases. This TCR derives from a woman of 80 years or more with COVID-19, enrolled during active disease. The material sequenced was peripheral blood. CDR3 protein: CASSEAGTGTYEQYF. The CDR3 DNA reads as TGTGCCAGCAGTGAAGCTGGGACAGGAACCTACGAGCAGTACTTC.